Each of the 31 T cell receptor beta chains below was sequenced from the same sample in a study of blood T cell repertoires in COVID-19. The method was immunoSEQ multiplex PCR; TCRdb's version includes in-frame clones alone and lacks a portion of them. The sample includes some 53,000 clones, around 86% seen only once; the top ten take about 15%. The material sequenced was peripheral blood. The receptors stem from a man in his 70s with acute or convalescent COVID-19.

J is TRBJ2-5 and V is TRBV29-1; 8 nucleotides match TRBD1. Germline V gene data show CDR1 as SQVTM and CDR2 as ANQGSEA. Trimming cost V 8 bases and J 5 bases; bases outside gene matches: 10. The CDR3 contains 13 residues. The CDR3 sequence: CSTRTGSGETQYF. The CDR3 bases are TGCAGCACTCGGACAGGGAGTGGGGAGACCCAGTACTTC.

The CDR3 DNA reads as TGTGCCAGCTCACCCCGGACTAGCGGGAAGAATGAGCAGTTCTTC. It translates to CASSPRTSGKNEQFF. The J gene is TRBJ2-1, the V gene TRBV18; 12 bases agree with TRBD2. After removal of 3 bases from V and 7 bases from J, the junction contained 4 bases not matched to a gene. The CDR3 spans 15 residues. Germline loops: CDR1 KGHSH, CDR2 LQKENI.

This clone appeared a single time. The chain links TRBV7-2 to TRBJ2-3, with a tentative D call TRBD1 (5 bases). CDR1 SGHTA and CDR2 FQGNSA come from the germline V gene. There are 16 residues in the CDR3. With 4 bases removed from V and 0 bases from J, the gap between germline ends came to 14 bases. CDR3 DNA: TGTGCCAGCAGCTCAGGGTCCTCCACTAGCACAGATACGCAGTATTTT. Protein product: CASSSGSSTSTDTQYF.

V usage is TRBV2 and J usage is TRBJ2-3, with a possible D match to TRBD2 (5 bases). Per germline, CDR1 SNHLY and CDR2 FYNNEI. Deletions cut 7 bases from V and 3 bases from J, with 8 bases between. The CDR3 extends over 12 amino acids. The CDR3 DNA sequence: TGTGCCAGCACTCGGACTACAGATACGCAGTATTTT. It translates to CASTRTTDTQYF. The full variable domain, its missing parts supplied by reference TRBV2 and TRBJ2-3, is EPEVTQTPSHQVTQMGQEVILRCVPISNHLYFYWYRQILGQKVEFLVSFYNNEISEKSEIFDDQFSVERPDGSNFTLKIRSTKLEDSAMYFCASTRTTDTQYFGPGTRLTVL.

This clone showed up just a few times. This chain joins TRBV7-6 and TRBJ1-3; 9 positions agree with TRBD1. With 1 base clipped from V and 0 bases from J, the junction kept 1 base outside the gene matches. This CDR3 is built from 16 residues. Germline V gives CDR1 SGHVS, CDR2 FNYEAQ. The CDR3 here is CASSLVTGGSGNTIYF. Written as DNA, the CDR3 is TGTGCCAGCAGCTTAGTGACAGGGGGCTCTGGAAACACCATATATTTT.

This clone has just one count. The chain uses TRBV9 and TRBJ1-1; unclear D gene. CDR3 length: 13 amino acids. Trimming took off 0 bases at V and 5 bases at J, with 8 bases between the two ends. CDR1 SGDLS and CDR2 YYNGEE come from the germline V gene. The DNA of the CDR3 is TGTGCCAGCAGCGTAGTGGCGGGGACTGAAGCTTTCTTT. Encoded protein: CASSVVAGTEAFF.

This chain connects TRBV28 to TRBJ1-5; D is perhaps TRBD1 (5 bases). V lost 3 bases to trimming and J lost 3 bases, with 9 bases between them. Germline CDR1 reads MDHEN; CDR2 reads SYDVKM. This CDR3 has 14 residues. DNA for the CDR3: TGTGCCAGCAGTTTCACAGGAGCCAATCAGCCCCAGCATTTT. As protein: CASSFTGANQPQHF.

The chain employs TRBV2 and TRBJ1-1; D is unresolved. Germline assignment: CDR1 SNHLY and CDR2 FYNNEI. The CDR3 length is 16 residues. Trimming removed 6 bases from V and 0 bases from J, with 17 bases in between. The DNA of the CDR3 is TGTGCCAGCAGGCCACTACCAGATATCATGAACACTGAAGCTTTCTTT. It encodes CASRPLPDIMNTEAFF.

The chain couples TRBV6-5 to TRBJ2-2, with 13 bases matching TRBD2. V shed 5 bases and J 8 bases; nucleotides not matched to a gene: 2. The CDR3 spans 14 residues. Per the germline V gene, CDR1 is MNHEY and CDR2 is SVGAGI. The CDR3 sequence: CASSRTSGSGELFF. In nucleotides, the CDR3 is TGTGCCAGCAGTAGGACTAGCGGGAGTGGGGAGCTGTTTTTT.

The chain uses TRBV4-3 and TRBJ2-1; 13 bases match TRBD2. J was trimmed by 2 bases and V by 4 bases; bases with no gene match: 5. The CDR3 contains 17 residues. Germline CDR1 reads LGHNA; CDR2 reads YSLEER. The CDR3 reads CASSRRTSGSAYNEQFF. CDR3 in DNA: TGCGCCAGCAGCCGGAGGACTAGCGGGAGCGCCTACAATGAGCAGTTCTTC.

The V call is TRBV4-3, the J call TRBJ2-1; D unresolved. The V and J ends lost 0 bases and 6 bases respectively, with 6 bases between them. This CDR3 spans 13 amino acids. CDR1 is LGHNA, CDR2 YSLEER, per germline. This chain's CDR3 is CASSQDRANEQFF. The CDR3 DNA reads as TGCGCCAGCAGCCAAGATCGCGCCAATGAGCAGTTCTTC.

In DNA form, the CDR3 reads TGTGCCAGCAGCGCCCGGACAGGGGCCAAAAACATTCAGTACTTC. Its protein product is CASSARTGAKNIQYF. The chain has TRBV14 and TRBJ2-4, with 8 nucleotides matching TRBD1. Germline CDR1 is SGHDN and CDR2 is FVKESK. CDR3 size: 15 residues. V lost 5 bases to trimming and J lost 1 base; unmatched junction nucleotides: 4. The full variable domain, in which reference TRBV14 and TRBJ2-4 provide the parts outside the CDR3, is EAGVTQFPSHSVIEKGQTVTLRCDPISGHDNLYWYRRVMGKEIKFLLHFVKESKQDESGMPNNRFLAERTGGTYSTLKVQPAELEDSGVYFCASSARTGAKNIQYFGAGTRLSVL.

By share of the sample, this clone is medium-sized. The chain has TRBV4-2 and TRBJ1-2, with TRBD1 matching over 9 bases. V shed 0 bases and J 5 bases; nucleotides not matched to a gene: 10. The CDR3 runs to 17 residues. Germline V gene data show CDR1 as LGHNA and CDR2 as YNFKEQ. The CDR3 spells CASSQDRATGGRYGYTF. Here the CDR3 DNA reads TGTGCCAGCAGCCAAGATCGTGCGACAGGGGGACGGTATGGCTACACCTTC.

V is TRBV7-3 and J is TRBJ2-1, with TRBD2 matching 10 bases. Germline-derived CDR1 and CDR2 are SGHTA and FQGTGA. The CDR3 is 14 residues long. The ends lost 5 bases at V and 8 bases at J; junction bases unmatched: 6. CDR3 amino acids: CASSPSLAGDEQFF. CDR3 in DNA: TGTGCCAGCAGCCCCTCCCTAGCGGGGGATGAGCAGTTCTTC.

The chain employs TRBV10-3 and TRBJ2-1; D remains unclear. Between the trimmed V and J ends, which lost 4 bases and 6 bases, there was a span of 7 bases. This CDR3 comprises 12 residues. CDR1 is ENHRY and CDR2 is SYGVKD in the germline V gene. The CDR3 DNA sequence: TGTGCCATCAGTGGGAGTTTCAATGAGCAGTTCTTC. As protein: CAISGSFNEQFF.

The chain links TRBV18 to TRBJ2-5, with 8 bases lining up with TRBD1. The germline gives CDR1 KGHSH, CDR2 LQKENI. The CDR3 covers 15 residues. V was clipped by 1 base and J by 3 bases; unmatched bases: 4. CDR3 coding DNA: TGTGCCAGCTCACCACGGCCAGGGGGCGAAGAGACCCAGTACTTC. It translates to CASSPRPGGEETQYF.

The gene calls are TRBV6-6 and TRBJ2-7; TRBD1 agrees at 10 bases. Germline CDR1 and CDR2: MNHNY and SVGAGI (reference sequence). The trim removed 6 bases at V and 5 bases at J, leaving 10 bases unmatched. The CDR3 has 15 amino acids. For the CDR3, the DNA is TGTGCCAGCAGCCGAGAAGGGACAGGGGTAAACGAGCAGTACGTC. It specifies CASSREGTGVNEQYV.

V gene TRBV9 combines with J gene TRBJ2-2; TRBD2 aligns across 9 bases. Per germline, CDR1 SGDLS and CDR2 YYNGEE. The CDR3 has 17 residues. Trimming at V came to 4 bases and at J to 7 bases, leaving 14 bases not matched to a gene. This chain's CDR3 is CASSQAPGTSRGGELFF. The CDR3, as DNA: TGTGCCAGCAGCCAAGCCCCCGGGACTAGCCGCGGCGGGGAGCTGTTTTTT.

CDR3 loop: CASSSISTGTGRTYEQYF. DNA for the CDR3: TGTGCCAGCAGTTCAATTTCCACCGGGACAGGCAGAACCTACGAGCAGTACTTC. This chain connects TRBV7-2 to TRBJ2-7; 8 bases match TRBD1. CDR3 length: 18 residues. V was clipped by 6 bases and J by 2 bases; unmatched bases: 18. Germline V gives CDR1 SGHTA, CDR2 FQGNSA.

This chain joins TRBV27 and TRBJ2-3, with D possibly matching TRBD2 (5 bases). The V end lost 3 bases, the J end lost 0 bases, and 10 bases lay between the germline ends. The V gene's germline CDR1 is MNHEY and CDR2 SMNVEV (reference sequence). This CDR3 comprises 15 residues. The CDR3 nucleotides read TGTGCCAGCAGTTTGATGCGGGTGAGCACAGATACGCAGTATTTT. Translation: CASSLMRVSTDTQYF.

This clone was counted once. V is TRBV7-2 and J is TRBJ2-5, with 7 bases aligning to TRBD2. Trimming removed 5 bases from V and 2 bases from J; junction bases left unmatched: 5. The CDR3 is 14 amino acids. Per the germline V gene, CDR1 is SGHTA and CDR2 is FQGNSA. The CDR3 is CASSKSGAQETQYF. For the CDR3, the DNA is TGTGCCAGCAGCAAGAGCGGGGCGCAAGAGACCCAGTACTTC.

The chain uses TRBV5-4 and TRBJ1-1; D is uncertain. The CDR3 runs 12 residues. Germline CDR1 SGHNT, CDR2 YYREEE (reference sequence). With 1 base removed from V and 1 base from J, the gap between germline ends came to 2 bases. CDR3 protein: CASSLQNTEAFF. The CDR3 coding sequence is TGTGCCAGCAGCTTGCAGAACACTGAAGCTTTCTTT. Supplemented by reference TRBV5-4 and TRBJ1-1, the full variable domain reads ETGVTQSPTHLIKTRGQQVTLRCSSQSGHNTVSWYQQALGQGPQFIFQYYREEENGRGNFPPRFSGLQFPNYSSELNVNALELDDSALYLCASSLQNTEAFFGQGTRLTVV.

The chain's CDR3 is CATSDLGSSGRVQETQYF. CDR3 in DNA: TGTGCCACCAGTGATTTAGGGTCGTCAGGGAGGGTCCAAGAGACCCAGTACTTC. The chain couples TRBV24-1 to TRBJ2-5; TRBD2 matches at 7 bases. With V trimmed by 1 base and J by 1 base, 11 bases remained unmatched. Germline-derived CDR1 and CDR2 are KGHDR and SFDVKD. The CDR3 length is 18 residues.

The V gene is TRBV6-2 or TRBV6-3, the J gene TRBJ2-1, with a weak D call TRBD1 (6 bases). This CDR3 is 14 amino acids long. Trimming shortened V by 6 bases and J by 1 base, and 10 bases separated the two germline ends. From germline, CDR1 is MNHEY and CDR2 SVGEGT. The CDR3 DNA reads as TGTGCCAGCAGCACGGACAGTTCCTACAATGAGCAGTTCTTC. It codes for CASSTDSSYNEQFF.

The rearrangement links TRBV27 to TRBJ2-7, with 9 bases matching TRBD1. Germline V CDR1 and CDR2: MNHEY, SMNVEV (reference sequence). The CDR3 runs to 14 residues. V shed 8 bases and J 4 bases; nucleotides not matched to a gene: 9. The CDR3 coding sequence is TGTGCCAGCTCCCGGCGGACAGGGGCGTACGAGCAGTACTTC. Encoded protein: CASSRRTGAYEQYF.

Worth noting for this clone: An end of the junction differs from the germline gene, which may be a read error. Other DNA sequences in this specimen translate into the identical CDR3. This chain uses TRBV2 with TRBJ2-7, with 8 bases fitting TRBD1. This CDR3 comprises 13 residues. Germline CDR1 SNHLY, CDR2 FYNNEI. The CDR3 nucleotides read TGTGCCAGCAGGGTCGGACAGGGCTACGAGCAGTACTTT. As protein: CASRVGQGYEQYF.

This clone has just a few counts. The CDR3 bases are TGTGCCAGCAGGAACAGGGAGGGTCAGCCCCAGCATTTT. Translating it yields CASRNREGQPQHF. The chain recombines TRBV6-5 with TRBJ1-5; D is perhaps TRBD1 (6 bases). Trimming took 6 bases from V and 6 from J, leaving 12 bases between them. CDR1 is MNHEY and CDR2 is SVGAGI in the germline V gene. This CDR3 contains 13 residues.

V gene TRBV18 combines with J gene TRBJ2-4; 7 bases line up with TRBD1. This CDR3 has 13 amino acids. Trimming took 6 bases from V and 5 from J; bases not matched to a gene: 4. Germline lookup yields CDR1 KGHSH and CDR2 LQKENI. CDR3 sequence (DNA): TGTGCCAGCTCTCTTGGGACAGAAAACATTCAGTACTTC. Translating it yields CASSLGTENIQYF.

Of note for this clone: Since a much larger clone is just one base distant, this may be a read error. V usage is TRBV6-2 or TRBV6-3 and J usage is TRBJ2-7; 9 bases map to TRBD1. CDR1 is MNHEY and CDR2 is SVGEGT in the germline V gene. This CDR3 has 15 residues. The CDR3 region is CASNYSRTGAYEQYF. CDR3 coding DNA: TGTGCCAGCAATTACTCCCGGACAGGGGCCTACGAGCAGTACTTC.

CDR3 sequence reads: CASSTPGDTQYF. The DNA for the CDR3 is TGTGCCAGCAGTACACCGGGAGATACGCAGTATTTT. The chain combines TRBV6-5 with TRBJ2-3; no definite D call. The CDR3 is 12 amino acids. The germline V and J ends were trimmed by 5 bases and 5 bases, with 8 bases remaining between them. Germline V gene sequence: CDR1 MNHEY, CDR2 SVGAGI.

This clone has just a few counts. The V gene is TRBV4-2, the J gene TRBJ2-2; possible D gene TRBD2, 7 bases. This CDR3 is 17 amino acids long. V dropped 4 bases and J dropped 4 bases, with 19 bases sitting between them. The germline V gene has CDR1 LGHNA and CDR2 YNFKEQ. For the CDR3, the DNA is TGTGCCAGCAGCCTAACCCCCGGGGGGCAGGGCACCGGGGAGCTGTTTTTT. It yields the protein CASSLTPGGQGTGELFF.